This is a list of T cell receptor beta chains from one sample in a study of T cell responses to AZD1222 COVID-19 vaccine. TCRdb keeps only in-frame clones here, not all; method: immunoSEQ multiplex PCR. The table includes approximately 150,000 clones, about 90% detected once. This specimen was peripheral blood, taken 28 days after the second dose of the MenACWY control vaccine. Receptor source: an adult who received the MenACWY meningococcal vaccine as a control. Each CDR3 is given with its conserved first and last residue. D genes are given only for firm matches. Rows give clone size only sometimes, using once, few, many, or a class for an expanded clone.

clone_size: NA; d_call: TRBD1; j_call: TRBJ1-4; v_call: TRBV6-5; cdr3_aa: CASSRTGEGEKLFF; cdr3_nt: TGTGCCAGCAGTCGGACAGGGGAAGGCGAAAAACTGTTTTTT
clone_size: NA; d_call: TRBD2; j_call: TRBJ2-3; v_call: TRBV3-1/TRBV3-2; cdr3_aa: CASSRDGTSGRASPTDTQYF; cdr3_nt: TGTGCCAGCAGCCGGGACGGGACTAGCGGGAGGGCATCCCCCACAGATACGCAGTATTTT
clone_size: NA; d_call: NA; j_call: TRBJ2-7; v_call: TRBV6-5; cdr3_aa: CASSSFRPDSSYEQYF; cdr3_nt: TGTGCCAGCAGTTCGTTCCGACCTGATTCCTCCTACGAGCAGTACTTC
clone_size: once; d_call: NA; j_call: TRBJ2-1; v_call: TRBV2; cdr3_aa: CASSEVGSAYNEQFF; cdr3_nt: TGTGCCAGCAGTGAAGTTGGCTCCGCCTACAATGAGCAGTTCTTC
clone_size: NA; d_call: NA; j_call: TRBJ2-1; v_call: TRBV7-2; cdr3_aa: CASSLLGLSSYNEQFF; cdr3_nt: TGTGCCAGCAGCTTATTAGGTCTGAGCTCCTACAATGAGCAGTTCTTC
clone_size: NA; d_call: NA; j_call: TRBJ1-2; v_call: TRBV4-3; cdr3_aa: CASSPVGGDYGYTF; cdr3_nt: TGCGCCAGCAGCCCCGTAGGTGGAGACTATGGCTACACCTTC
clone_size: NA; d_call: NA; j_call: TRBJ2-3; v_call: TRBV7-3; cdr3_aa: CASSLILAAGPTDTQYF; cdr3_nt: TGTGCCAGCAGCTTAATATTAGCGGCGGGGCCTACAGATACGCAGTATTTT
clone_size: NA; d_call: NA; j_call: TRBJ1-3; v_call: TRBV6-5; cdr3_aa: CASSYYGGPGNTIYF; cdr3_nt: TGTGCCAGCAGTTACTACGGGGGGCCTGGAAACACCATATATTTT
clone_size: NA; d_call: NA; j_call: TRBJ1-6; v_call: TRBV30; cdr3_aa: CAWSAGGPGNSPLHF; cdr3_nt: TGTGCCTGGAGTGCGGGGGGCCCGGGGAATTCACCCCTCCACTTT
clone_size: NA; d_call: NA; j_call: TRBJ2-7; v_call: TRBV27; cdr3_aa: CASSFSRVGGEQYF; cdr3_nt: TGTGCCAGCAGTTTTAGTAGGGTCGGGGGCGAGCAGTACTTC